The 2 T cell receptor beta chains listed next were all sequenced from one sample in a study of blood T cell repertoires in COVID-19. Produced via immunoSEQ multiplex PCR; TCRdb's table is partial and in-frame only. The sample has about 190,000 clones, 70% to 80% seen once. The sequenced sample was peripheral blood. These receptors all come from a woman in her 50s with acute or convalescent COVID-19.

CDR3: CASSPVRGRDEQYF. The CDR3 DNA follows: TGCGCCAGCAGTCCGGTCAGGGGTAGGGACGAGCAGTACTTC. The genes are TRBV5-1 and TRBJ2-7; D might be TRBD1 (6 bases). Trimming left V 5 bases short and J 5 bases short, with 17 bases between. Germline V gene lookup returns CDR1 SGHRS and CDR2 YFSETQ. This CDR3 spans 14 amino acids. Using reference TRBV5-1 and TRBJ2-7 for the parts outside the CDR3, the full variable domain is KAGVTQTPRYLIKTRGQQVTLSCSPISGHRSVSWYQQTPGQGLQFLFEYFSETQRNKGNFPGRFSGRQFSNSRSEMNVSTLELGDSALYLCASSPVRGRDEQYFGPGTRLTVT.

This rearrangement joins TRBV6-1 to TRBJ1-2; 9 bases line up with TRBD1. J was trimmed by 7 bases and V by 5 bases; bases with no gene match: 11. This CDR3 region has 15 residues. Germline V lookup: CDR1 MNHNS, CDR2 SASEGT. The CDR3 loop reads CASSPPGQGRIGYTF. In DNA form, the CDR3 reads TGTGCCAGCAGTCCTCCGGGACAGGGAAGAATTGGCTACACCTTC.